Listed here are 10 T cell receptor beta chains from one sample, sequenced in a study of T cells in Graves' hyperthyroidism and ophthalmopathy. Amplified regions were TCR beta CDR3 sequences from RNA transcripts. A first-round RT-PCR of the TCR CDR3 used the HTBI primer set. TCRdb independently ran MiXCR on the multiplex PCR reads; one entry per CDR3 protein. The sample contains about 260,000 distinct CDR3 sequences, roughly 15% of which appear only once. The sample was blood. The receptors were sampled from a woman between 18 and 29 years old with Graves' ophthalmopathy.

The table lists this clonotype with many counts. This chain links TRBV7-9 with TRBJ2-7; perhaps TRBD2 as D (6 bases). V lost 5 bases and J 0 bases, leaving 14 bases between the germline ends. Germline V gene sequence: CDR1 SEHNR, CDR2 FQNEAQ (reference sequence). The CDR3 has 15 amino acids. In DNA, the CDR3 is TGTGCCAGCAGCAAACTGGCGGGGTTCTCCTACGAGCAGTACTTC. It specifies CASSKLAGFSYEQYF.

This clonotype has a count of ten or more. The V and J genes are TRBV10-3 and TRBJ2-1; D possibly matches TRBD1 or TRBD2 (5 bases each). CDR1 and CDR2 (germline): ENHRY, SYGVKD. This CDR3 spans 13 amino acids. Trimming removed 7 bases from V and 10 bases from J, with 17 bases in between. The CDR3 sequence is CAIKPRAPGEQFF. The CDR3 DNA sequence: TGTGCCATCAAGCCCAGGGCCCCGGGGGAGCAGTTCTTC.

Comments on this clonotype: This sequence may be a read error, since a much larger clone differs from it by one base. V gene TRBV13 combines with J gene TRBJ1-3; D is undetermined. The CDR3 has 15 residues. The V end was cut by 4 bases, the J end by 0 bases, with 10 bases between. Germline assignment: CDR1 PRHDT and CDR2 FYEKMQ (reference sequence). The CDR3 DNA reads as TGTGCCAGCAGCTGGATAAGCGCCTCTGGAAACACCATATATTTT. It encodes CASSWISASGNTIYF.

This clonotype has at least ten counts. The chain carries TRBV27 and TRBJ2-5, with 8 nucleotides matching TRBD1. Germline V gives CDR1 MNHEY, CDR2 SMNVEV (reference sequence). CDR3 length: 16 residues. The ends lost 5 bases at V and 2 bases at J; junction bases unmatched: 10. The CDR3 is CASSGTGLARQETQYF. The CDR3 nucleotides are TGTGCCAGCAGTGGGACAGGTTTGGCGAGGCAAGAGACCCAGTACTTC.

The CDR3 region is CASSPRTNTGELFF. CDR3 nucleotide sequence: TGCGCCAGCAGTCCCCGTACGAACACCGGGGAGCTGTTTTTT. The chain recombines TRBV5-1 with TRBJ2-2; no reliable D call. With 5 bases removed from V and 0 bases from J, the gap between germline ends came to 8 bases. Germline V CDR1 and CDR2: SGHRS, YFSETQ. The CDR3 consists of 14 residues.

The table lists this clonotype with many counts. The rearrangement uses TRBV29-1 and TRBJ2-7, with D possibly matching TRBD1 (7 bases). The germline V gene has CDR1 SQVTM and CDR2 ANQGSEA. CDR3 length: 13 residues. Trimming cost V 3 bases and J 3 bases, with 12 bases left between them. CDR3 nucleotides: TGCAGCGTTGAGGGCAGGGGGGTCTACGAGCAGTACTTC. This sequence encodes CSVEGRGVYEQYF.

Many counts were recorded for this clonotype. The chain links TRBV6-2 or TRBV6-3 to TRBJ2-1; no clear D. This CDR3 region has 14 residues. Germline lookup yields CDR1 MNHEY and CDR2 SVGEGT. V lost 4 bases to trimming and J lost 2 bases, with 9 bases between them. This CDR3 reads CASSSGQAYNEQFF. The CDR3 DNA is TGTGCCAGCAGTTCTGGGCAGGCCTACAATGAGCAGTTCTTC.

CDR3 amino acids: CASSPGLATGELFF. The CDR3 DNA sequence: TGTGCCAGCTCACCGGGACTAGCCACCGGGGAGCTGTTTTTT. The chain links TRBV18 to TRBJ2-2, with 9 bases identical to TRBD2. The CDR3 loop spans 14 amino acids. V lost 3 bases, J lost 4 bases, and 0 bases stayed unmatched. The germline V gene encodes CDR1 KGHSH and CDR2 LQKENI.

Many counts were recorded for this clonotype. The chain uses TRBV7-6 and TRBJ2-5; 9 nucleotides match TRBD1. The CDR3 extends over 15 amino acids. Looked up from germline, CDR1 is SGHVS and CDR2 is FNYEAQ. V was clipped by 2 bases and J by 3 bases; unmatched bases: 4. The CDR3, as DNA: TGTGCCAGCAGCTTATTGGGGACAGGGAAAGAGACCCAGTACTTC. Amino acid sequence: CASSLLGTGKETQYF.

Ten or more counts support this clonotype. The rearrangement joins TRBV18 to TRBJ1-1; a weak D match, TRBD1 (6 bases). V dropped 8 bases and J dropped 4 bases, with 17 bases sitting between them. The CDR3 has 14 residues. Germline lookup yields CDR1 KGHSH and CDR2 LQKENI. The CDR3, as DNA: TGTGCCAGCGAAGGGGGGGAAAGGGCCACTGAAGCTTTCTTT. Residues: CASEGGERATEAFF.